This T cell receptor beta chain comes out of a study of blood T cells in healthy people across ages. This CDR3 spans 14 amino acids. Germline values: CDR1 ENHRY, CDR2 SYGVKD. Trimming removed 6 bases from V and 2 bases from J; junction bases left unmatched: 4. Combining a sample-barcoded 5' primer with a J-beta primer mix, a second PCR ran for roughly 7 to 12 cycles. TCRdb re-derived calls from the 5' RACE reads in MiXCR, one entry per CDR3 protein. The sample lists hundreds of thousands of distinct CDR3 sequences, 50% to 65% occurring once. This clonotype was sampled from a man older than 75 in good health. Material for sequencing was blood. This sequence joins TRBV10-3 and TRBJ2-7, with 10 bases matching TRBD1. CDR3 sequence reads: CAISSGTGAYEQYF. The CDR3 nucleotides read TGTGCCATCAGCTCCGGGACAGGGGCCTACGAGCAGTACTTC.